These 12 T cell receptor beta chains share one sample of origin, sequenced in a study of T cells in Graves' hyperthyroidism and ophthalmopathy. Researchers amplified the TCR beta CDR3 regions from RNA transcripts. TCR CDR3 regions were first amplified by RT-PCR with HTBI primers. MiXCR was run by TCRdb on the multiplex PCR reads, yielding one entry per CDR3 protein. The data contain hundreds of thousands of distinct CDR3 sequences, approximately 36% of them singletons. The sequenced sample consisted of blood. The receptor source for this set is a woman aged 40 to 50 with Graves' hyperthyroidism.

J is TRBJ1-1 and V is TRBV7-9; 7 positions match TRBD1. CDR3 length equals 15 residues. With V trimmed by 5 bases and J by 0 bases, 6 bases remained unmatched. Per the germline V gene, CDR1 is SEHNR and CDR2 is FQNEAQ (reference sequence). The CDR3 is CASSGQVIMNTEAFF. CDR3 nucleotides: TGTGCCAGCAGCGGACAGGTTATTATGAACACTGAAGCTTTCTTT. Combining the CDR3 with reference TRBV7-9 and TRBJ1-1 gives the whole variable domain DTGVSQNPRHKITKRGQNVTFRCDPISEHNRLYWYRQTLGQGPEFLTYFQNEAQLEKSRLLSDRFSAERPKGSFSTLEIQRTEQGDSAMYLCASSGQVIMNTEAFFGQGTRLTVV.

This clonotype has a handful of counts. The genes are TRBV12-5 and TRBJ2-5; no clear D gene. The CDR3 loop spans 11 amino acids. V shed 1 base and J shed 3 bases, with 0 bases lying between them. The V gene's germline CDR1 is LGHNT and CDR2 FRNRAP. In DNA form, the CDR3 reads TGTGCTAGTGGTTTGGAAGAGACCCAGTACTTC. It yields the protein CASGLEETQYF. Filled out from reference TRBV12-5 and TRBJ2-5, the complete variable domain reads DARVTQTPRHKVTEMGQEVTMRCQPILGHNTVFWYRQTMMQGLELLAYFRNRAPLDDSGMPKDRFSAEMPDATLATLKIQPSEPRDSAVYFCASGLEETQYFGPGTRLLVL.

This clonotype appeared a few times. The rearrangement links TRBV19 to TRBJ2-7; 10 nucleotides match TRBD1. The CDR3 extends over 15 amino acids. V dropped 5 bases and J dropped 3; count of bases not matched to a gene: 7. The germline V gene has CDR1 LNHDA and CDR2 SQIVND (reference sequence). The CDR3 sequence: CASSLGQGSDYEQYF. The CDR3 nucleotides are TGTGCCAGTAGTCTGGGACAGGGGTCGGACTACGAGCAGTACTTC.

In this sample, this clonotype turned up many times. This sequence joins TRBV20-1 and TRBJ2-5; 10 positions agree with TRBD2. This CDR3 is 15 amino acids long. Trimming removed 3 bases from V and 4 bases from J; junction bases left unmatched: 8. Germline CDR1 DFQATT, CDR2 SNEGSKA (reference sequence). The CDR3 nucleotides read TGCAGTGCTAGTCTTATAGCGGGAGGACGAGAGACCCAGTACTTC. It codes for CSASLIAGGRETQYF.

This clonotype was observed at least ten times. The chain uses TRBV6-5 and TRBJ1-5; TRBD1 agrees at 8 bases. V lost 10 bases, J lost 0 bases, and 8 bases stayed unmatched. Germline CDR1 reads MNHEY; CDR2 reads SVGAGI. The CDR3 is 15 residues long. CDR3 amino acids: CATRTGGVSNQPQHF. Here the CDR3 DNA reads TGTGCCACCAGAACAGGGGGTGTTAGCAATCAGCCCCAGCATTTT.

J is TRBJ2-7 and V is TRBV14; 11 nucleotides match TRBD2. Losses at the gene ends were 3 bases for V and 5 bases for J; bases not matched to a gene: 3. CDR1 and CDR2 from the germline V gene are SGHDN and FVKESK. The CDR3 has 14 amino acids. In DNA, the CDR3 is TGTGCCAGCAGCCAGACTAGCGGGAACGACGAGCAGTACTTC. It translates to CASSQTSGNDEQYF.

About this clonotype: At one end the junction does not follow the germline gene, possibly because of a read error. This chain uses TRBV24-1 with TRBJ2-2; the D is unclear. CDR1 is KGHDR, CDR2 SFDVKD, per germline. This CDR3 region has 13 residues. The CDR3 DNA sequence: TGTACCACCAGTGATTCTGACACCGGGGAGCTGTTTTTT. Translating gives CTTSDSDTGELFF.

The table lists this clonotype with many counts. The rearrangement links TRBV24-1 to TRBJ1-1; possible D gene TRBD1, 5 bases. The V gene's germline CDR1 is KGHDR and CDR2 SFDVKD. V lost 4 bases to trimming and J lost 2 bases, with 7 bases between them. The length of the CDR3 is 13 residues. The CDR3 DNA is TGTGCCACCAGTGAGGGGGTAAACACTGAAGCTTTCTTT. It codes for CATSEGVNTEAFF.

In DNA, the CDR3 is TGTGCCACCAGTTCCGGGACAGGGAACTATGGCTACACCTTC. Protein: CATSSGTGNYGYTF. The rearrangement links TRBV24-1 to TRBJ1-2, with 9 positions matching TRBD1. Germline CDR1 KGHDR, CDR2 SFDVKD. This CDR3 spans 14 amino acids. V shed 6 bases and J 2 bases; nucleotides not matched to a gene: 3.

In this sample, this clonotype turned up a few times. The CDR3: CATSDLTRRTGGIAATNEKLFF. CDR3 nucleotides: TGTGCCACCAGTGATCTAACTCGACGGACAGGGGGCATAGCTGCAACTAATGAAAAACTGTTTTTT. V is TRBV24-1 and J is TRBJ1-4; 11 nucleotides align to TRBD1. This CDR3 region has 22 residues. Germline lookup yields CDR1 KGHDR and CDR2 SFDVKD. J gave up 0 bases and V 3 bases, and 17 bases lay outside the gene matches.

This clonotype was counted at least ten times. This chain uses TRBV7-9 with TRBJ1-6, with TRBD1 matching over 8 bases. Germline loops: CDR1 SEHNR, CDR2 FQNEAQ (reference sequence). The CDR3 is made up of 15 amino acids. Trimming at V came to 4 bases and at J to 6 bases, leaving 5 bases not matched to a gene. This CDR3 is CASSSRQGSNSPLHF. CDR3 in DNA: TGTGCCAGCAGCTCAAGACAGGGGTCTAATTCACCCCTCCACTTT.

V is TRBV20-1 and J is TRBJ2-2, with D possibly being TRBD1 (7 bases). Germline CDR1 DFQATT, CDR2 SNEGSKA (reference sequence). V lost 2 bases, J lost 7 bases, and 17 bases lay in between. The CDR3 spans 15 residues. CDR3 protein: CSARPPGDSRGELFF. The CDR3 nucleotides are TGCAGTGCTAGACCACCGGGGGACAGTCGCGGGGAGCTGTTTTTT.